Listed below are T cell receptor beta chains from one sample, sequenced in a study of OX40 agonist ivuxolimab in advanced cancers. Sequencing was performed with immunoSEQ multiplex PCR; in TCRdb, only in-frame clones are kept and a portion is missing. This repertoire shows fewer than 100,000 clones, about four fifths found once; its top ten account for roughly 1.5%. Sample: CD4+ or CD8+ T cells sorted from blood, taken in a trial of the OX40 agonist ivuxolimab. These receptors were obtained from an adult with an advanced solid tumor such as melanoma, head and neck, liver or kidney cancer. CDR3s include the opening cysteine and the closing phenylalanine or tryptophan. D genes are given only for firm matches.

TRBV7-2	TRBJ2-5	16	TRBD2	CASSSRTSGSRGTQYF
TRBV4-2	TRBJ2-1	15	TRBD2	CASSQVTSGVNEQFF
TRBV10-3	TRBJ2-3	13	.	CAISESSKDTQYF
TRBV11-1	TRBJ1-1	18	TRBD1	CASSLFPYSSQGGAEAFF
TRBV28	TRBJ1-5	14	.	CASTPTDARQPQHF
TRBV6-6	TRBJ1-5	14	TRBD1	CASSRTGGRQPQHF
TRBV14	TRBJ1-1	14	.	CASSQQQGFGEAFF
TRBV6-5	TRBJ2-7	14	.	CASQALGSSYEQYF
TRBV11-2	TRBJ1-4	15	.	CASSQRTPGGEKLFF
TRBV6-6	TRBJ2-3	15	TRBD2	CASSSAGGYTDTQYF
TRBV6-5	TRBJ1-3	15	TRBD1	CASSYSGTGGNTIYF
TRBV19	TRBJ1-2	13	TRBD1	CASSRDRAYGYTF
TRBV5-6	TRBJ1-2	14	.	CASSPQGFGYGYTF
TRBV23-1	TRBJ2-7	17	.	CASSQLGSRDTSYEQYF
TRBV11-3	TRBJ2-7	13	.	CASSLVGGDPVYF
TRBV4-1	TRBJ2-4	16	.	CASSQASGLAKNIQYF
TRBV7-9	TRBJ1-2	13	TRBD1	CASSLGQGAGYTF
TRBV7-3	TRBJ2-1	16	TRBD1	CASSLLRPGQGNEQFF
TRBV5-1	TRBJ2-5	16	TRBD2	CASSGSTSGGKETQYF
TRBV7-2	TRBJ2-6	15	.	CASSLVPSGANVLTF
TRBV21-1	TRBJ2-3	18	.	CASSKRRTSGTSTDTQYF
TRBV2	TRBJ1-5	14	.	CASSAGPGNQPQHF
TRBV5-4	TRBJ1-2	13	.	CASSFGKSYGYTF
TRBV7-2	TRBJ2-7	14	TRBD2	CASSRTSGTYEQYF